This T cell receptor beta chain was profiled in a study of blood T cell repertoires in COVID-19. Using immunoSEQ multiplex PCR, the repertoire was profiled, and TCRdb retains in-frame clones only, with some absent. In the table there are more than 80,000 clones, under 85% of which are singletons. The material sequenced was peripheral blood. The TCR originated in an elderly woman with COVID-19, enrolled during active disease.

The CDR3, as DNA: TGTGCCATCAGTGAGCCAATCGGGGGGGGCTTGGGCGAGCAGTACTTC. Translating gives CAISEPIGGGLGEQYF. This chain links TRBV10-3 with TRBJ2-7; 8 nucleotides line up with TRBD2. The CDR3 is 16 amino acids. The V and J ends lost 2 bases and 6 bases, in that order; junction bases with no gene match: 12. Looked up from germline, CDR1 is ENHRY and CDR2 is SYGVKD.